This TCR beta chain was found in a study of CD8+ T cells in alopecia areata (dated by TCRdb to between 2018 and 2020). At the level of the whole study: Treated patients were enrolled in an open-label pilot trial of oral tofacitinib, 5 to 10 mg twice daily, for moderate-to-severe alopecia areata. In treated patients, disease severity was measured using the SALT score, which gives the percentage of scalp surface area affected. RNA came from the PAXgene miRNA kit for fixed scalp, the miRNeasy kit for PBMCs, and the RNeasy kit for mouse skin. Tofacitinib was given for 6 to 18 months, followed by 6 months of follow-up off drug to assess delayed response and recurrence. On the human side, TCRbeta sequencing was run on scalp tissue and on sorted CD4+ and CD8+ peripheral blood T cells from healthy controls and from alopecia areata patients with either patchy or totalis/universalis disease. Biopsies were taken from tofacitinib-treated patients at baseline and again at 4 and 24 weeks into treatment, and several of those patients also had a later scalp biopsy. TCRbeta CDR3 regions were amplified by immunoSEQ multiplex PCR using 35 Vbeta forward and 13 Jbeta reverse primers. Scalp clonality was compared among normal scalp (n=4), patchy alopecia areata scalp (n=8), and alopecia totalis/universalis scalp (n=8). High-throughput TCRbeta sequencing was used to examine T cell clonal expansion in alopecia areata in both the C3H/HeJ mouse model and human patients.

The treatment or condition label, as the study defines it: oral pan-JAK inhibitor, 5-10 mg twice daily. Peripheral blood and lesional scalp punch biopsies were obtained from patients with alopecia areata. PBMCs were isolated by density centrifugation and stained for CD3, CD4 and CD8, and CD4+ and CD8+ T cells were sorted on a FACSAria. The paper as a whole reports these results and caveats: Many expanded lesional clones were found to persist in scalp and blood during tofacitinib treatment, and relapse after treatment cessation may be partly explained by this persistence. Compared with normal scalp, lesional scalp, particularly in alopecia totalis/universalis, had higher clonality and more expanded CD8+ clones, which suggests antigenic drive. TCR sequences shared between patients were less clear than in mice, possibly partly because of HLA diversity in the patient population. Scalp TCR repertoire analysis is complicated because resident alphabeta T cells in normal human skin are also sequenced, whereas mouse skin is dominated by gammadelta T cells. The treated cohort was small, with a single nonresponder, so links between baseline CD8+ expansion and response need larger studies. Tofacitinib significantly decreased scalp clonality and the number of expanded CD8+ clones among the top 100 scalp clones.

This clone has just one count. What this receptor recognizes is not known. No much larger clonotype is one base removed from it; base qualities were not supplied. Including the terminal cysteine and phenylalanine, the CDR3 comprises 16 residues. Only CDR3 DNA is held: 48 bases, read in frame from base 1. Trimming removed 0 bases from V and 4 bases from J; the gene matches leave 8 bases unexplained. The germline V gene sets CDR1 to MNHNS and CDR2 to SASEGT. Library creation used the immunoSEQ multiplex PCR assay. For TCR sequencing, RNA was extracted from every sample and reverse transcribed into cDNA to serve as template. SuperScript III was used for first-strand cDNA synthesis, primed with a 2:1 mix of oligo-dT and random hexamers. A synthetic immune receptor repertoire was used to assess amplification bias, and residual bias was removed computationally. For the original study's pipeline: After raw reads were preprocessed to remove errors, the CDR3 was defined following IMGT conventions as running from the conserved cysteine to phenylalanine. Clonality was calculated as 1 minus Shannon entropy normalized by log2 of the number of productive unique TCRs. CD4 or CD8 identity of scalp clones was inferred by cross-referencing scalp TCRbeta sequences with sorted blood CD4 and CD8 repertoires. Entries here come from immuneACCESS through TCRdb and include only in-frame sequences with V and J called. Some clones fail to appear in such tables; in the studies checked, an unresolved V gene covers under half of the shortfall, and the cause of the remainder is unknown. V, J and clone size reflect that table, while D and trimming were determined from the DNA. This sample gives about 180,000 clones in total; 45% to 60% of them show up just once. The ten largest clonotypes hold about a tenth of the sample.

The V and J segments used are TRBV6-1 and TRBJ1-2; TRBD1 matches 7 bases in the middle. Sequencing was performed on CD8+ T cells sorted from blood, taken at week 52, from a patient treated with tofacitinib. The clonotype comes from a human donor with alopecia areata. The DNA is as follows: TGTGCCAGCAGTGAAGCGGAAGGGGGCGTTGGCTATGGCTACACCTTC. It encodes CASSEAEGGVGYGYTF.